Following are 28 T cell receptor beta chains from one sample sequenced in a study of blood T cell repertoires in COVID-19. Using immunoSEQ multiplex PCR, the repertoire was profiled, and TCRdb retains in-frame clones only, with some absent. The table lists about 68,000 clones, 89% of them singletons. Sequencing used peripheral blood. The receptors originated from a man over 45 with active COVID-19.

The gene calls are TRBV27 and TRBJ2-1; 10 bases are a match to TRBD2. CDR1 MNHEY and CDR2 SMNVEV come from the germline V gene (reference sequence). Trimming took 6 bases from V and 8 from J; bases not matched to a gene: 10. The CDR3 extends over 15 amino acids. Here the CDR3 reads CASSLVPGLAYEQFF. The CDR3 bases are TGTGCCAGCAGCCTGGTACCGGGACTAGCGTATGAGCAGTTCTTC.

The rearrangement uses TRBV5-1 and TRBJ2-7, with 11 bases matching TRBD1. V was pared by 4 bases and J by 4 bases, with 10 bases of the junction left unmatched. This CDR3 is built from 16 residues. CDR1 is SGHRS and CDR2 is YFSETQ in the germline V gene. The CDR3 here is CASSPRVGQGGYEQYF. The CDR3 bases are TGCGCCAGCAGCCCCCGAGTGGGACAGGGGGGGTACGAGCAGTACTTC.

The gene calls are TRBV5-1 and TRBJ1-2; 12 bases agree with TRBD1. V shed 5 bases and J 6 bases; nucleotides not matched to a gene: 11. The CDR3 has 16 amino acids. Germline-derived CDR1 and CDR2 are SGHRS and YFSETQ. The CDR3, as DNA: TGCGCCAGCAGTCCCACCGGGACAGGGGGCGCACATGGCTACACCTTC. Translated, it gives CASSPTGTGGAHGYTF.

The J gene is TRBJ2-1, the V gene TRBV10-1, with 9 positions matching TRBD1. The CDR3 covers 15 residues. Unmatched junction bases numbered 8, after V lost 6 bases and J lost 5 bases. The germline CDR1 and CDR2 sequences are WNHNN and SYGVQD (reference sequence). The CDR3 reads CASSEGTGTNNEQFF. DNA of the CDR3: TGCGCCAGCAGCGAGGGGACAGGGACCAACAATGAGCAGTTCTTC.

The V and J genes are TRBV9 and TRBJ2-2; 8 bases line up with TRBD2. This CDR3 is 13 amino acids long. The ends lost 6 bases at V and 3 bases at J; junction bases unmatched: 1. Per the germline V gene, CDR1 is SGDLS and CDR2 is YYNGEE. The CDR3 region has the DNA TGTGCCAGCACTAGCGGGCACACCGGGGAGCTGTTTTTT. Its protein is CASTSGHTGELFF.

A single count supports this clone. V and J are TRBV30 and TRBJ2-7, with 8 bases fitting TRBD1. Germline V gene data show CDR1 as GTSNPN and CDR2 as SVGIG (reference sequence). V shed 3 bases and J 2 bases; nucleotides not matched to a gene: 3. The CDR3 has 13 amino acids. The DNA for the CDR3 is TGTGCCTGGAGGAGGACAGGGACCTACGAGCAGTACTTC. This codes for CAWRRTGTYEQYF.

The V gene is TRBV2, the J gene TRBJ2-2; 7 bases agree with TRBD2. The germline gives CDR1 SNHLY, CDR2 FYNNEI. The J segment lost 0 bases and the V segment lost 8 bases, leaving 9 bases of the junction unmatched. The CDR3 length is 16 residues. CDR3 amino acids: CASDQLGGANTGELFF. The CDR3 DNA is TGTGCCAGCGACCAACTGGGGGGGGCGAACACCGGGGAGCTGTTTTTT.

This clone was recorded a few times. V gene TRBV7-2 combines with J gene TRBJ1-1; D perhaps matches TRBD1 (6 bases). The CDR3 is 13 residues long. Trimming stripped 5 bases from V and 7 bases from J, with 14 bases between. The germline CDR1 and CDR2 sequences are SGHTA and FQGNSA. The CDR3 loop reads CASSRTANFEAFF. CDR3 nucleotides: TGTGCCAGCAGCAGGACAGCTAATTTTGAAGCTTTCTTT.

The rearrangement joins TRBV14 to TRBJ2-1; TRBD1 is a possible D gene (6 bases). V lost 4 bases and J lost 6, with 19 bases in between. The germline gives CDR1 SGHDN, CDR2 FVKESK. The CDR3 has 16 residues. The CDR3 spells CASSPIGTILGNEQFF. CDR3 in DNA: TGTGCCAGCAGCCCTATAGGGACAATCCTTGGCAATGAGCAGTTCTTC.

The rearrangement uses TRBV3-1 (or the pseudogene TRBV3-2) and TRBJ1-4; D not resolved. V was cut by 0 bases and J by 6 bases, with 5 bases left in between. The CDR3 loop spans 13 amino acids. Germline V gene data show CDR1 as LGHDT and CDR2 as YNNKEL (reference sequence). The CDR3 bases are TGTGCCAGCAGCCAAGACTCGGATGAAAAACTGTTTTTT. Translated: CASSQDSDEKLFF.

The genes are TRBV23-1 and TRBJ1-2, with a weak D call TRBD1 (5 bases). TRBV23-1 has ORF status, its function being uncertain. V lost 3 bases, J lost 4 bases, and 15 bases lay in between. The CDR3 consists of 15 residues. This chain's CDR3 is CASSHGGGTPYGYTF. The DNA of the CDR3 is TGCGCCAGCAGTCACGGGGGGGGGACTCCCTATGGCTACACCTTC.

This clone was seen only a few times. The rearrangement links TRBV10-1 to TRBJ2-1; the match to TRBD1 covers 12 bases. Germline loops: CDR1 WNHNN, CDR2 SYGVQD (reference sequence). Unmatched junction bases numbered 11, after V lost 6 bases and J lost 8 bases. The CDR3 sequence is 16 residues long. CDR3 sequence reads: CASSPQPGQGADEQFF. The CDR3 DNA sequence: TGCGCCAGCAGCCCTCAACCGGGACAGGGGGCCGATGAGCAGTTCTTC.

The J gene is TRBJ2-7, the V gene TRBV6-5; a possible D gene is TRBD1 (6 bases). This CDR3 region has 14 residues. Germline-derived CDR1 and CDR2 are MNHEY and SVGAGI. V dropped 6 bases and J dropped 6 bases, with 18 bases sitting between them. CDR3 in DNA: TGTGCCAGCAGGTCCCGGACAGCCCCCTCCGAGCAGTACTTC. This sequence encodes CASRSRTAPSEQYF.

The chain uses TRBV20-1 and TRBJ1-2, with D possibly being TRBD1 (6 bases). This CDR3 is built from 11 residues. Germline values: CDR1 DFQATT, CDR2 SNEGSKA (reference sequence). V was cut by 6 bases and J by 4 bases, with 9 bases left in between. CDR3 residues: CSARTVYGYTF. For the CDR3, the DNA is TGCAGTGCCCGGACAGTCTATGGCTACACCTTC.

The genes are TRBV6-6 and TRBJ1-1, with D maybe TRBD1 (6 bases). CDR1 and CDR2 (germline): MNHNY, SVGAGI (reference sequence). Trimming removed 5 bases from V and 9 bases from J, with 16 bases in between. The CDR3 length is 13 residues. DNA of the CDR3: TGTGCCAGCAGTCCAAGACAGGACTCTAAAGCTTTCTTT. Protein product: CASSPRQDSKAFF.

Note on this clone: One end of the junction fails to match germline, which may point to a read error. This chain links TRBV5-4 with TRBJ2-4, with TRBD2 matching 16 bases. This CDR3 contains 17 residues. Germline V gene lookup returns CDR1 SGHNT and CDR2 YYREEE (reference sequence). The CDR3 is CASSSGTSGGATNIQYF. The CDR3 DNA reads TGTGCCAGCAGTAGTGGGACTAGCGGGGGGGCCACAAACATTCAGTACTTC.

J is TRBJ1-2 and V is TRBV6-5; D unresolved. V dropped 6 bases and J dropped 2 bases, with 13 bases sitting between them. CDR1 and CDR2 (germline): MNHEY, SVGAGI. This CDR3 is built from 14 residues. Here the CDR3 reads CASSQWAENYGYTF. The CDR3 DNA is TGTGCCAGCAGCCAATGGGCAGAGAACTATGGCTACACCTTC.

This chain connects TRBV29-1 to TRBJ2-3; D perhaps matches TRBD1 (5 bases). The V gene's germline CDR1 is SQVTM and CDR2 ANQGSEA. The V end was cut by 4 bases, the J end by 5 bases, with 16 bases between. The CDR3 sequence is 14 residues long. CDR3 sequence: CSVAQSVTGDTQYF. DNA for the CDR3: TGCAGCGTTGCCCAAAGCGTTACAGGAGATACGCAGTATTTT.

CDR3 nucleotides: TGCGCCAGCAGCCCGCTGGACAGGGGCCTTGACGAGCAGTACTTC. Its translation is CASSPLDRGLDEQYF. The chain employs TRBV4-1 and TRBJ2-7, with 9 nucleotides matching TRBD1. This CDR3 is 15 amino acids long. Germline V gene lookup returns CDR1 MGHRA and CDR2 YSYEKL. V shed 4 bases and J 5 bases; nucleotides not matched to a gene: 9.

This sequence joins TRBV2 and TRBJ2-3; perhaps TRBD2 as D (6 bases). Germline V gene sequence: CDR1 SNHLY, CDR2 FYNNEI. V was shortened by 6 bases and J by 0 bases, with 13 bases between the two germline ends. The CDR3 runs to 15 residues. The CDR3 DNA sequence: TGTGCCAGCAGGCGGGGAGCTTCCAGCACAGATACGCAGTATTTT. Translation: CASRRGASSTDTQYF.

A single count supports this clone. The V and J genes are TRBV5-1 and TRBJ1-2; perhaps TRBD1 as D (6 bases). The CDR3 is 14 residues long. V shed 0 bases and J shed 4 bases, with 10 bases lying between them. The germline gives CDR1 SGHRS, CDR2 YFSETQ. This chain's CDR3 is CASSLVRGSYGYTF. The CDR3 DNA sequence: TGCGCCAGCAGCTTGGTGAGGGGGTCCTATGGCTACACCTTC.

This clone appeared once. The chain employs TRBV6-6 and TRBJ2-3; 8 bases line up with TRBD1. Germline V gene data show CDR1 as MNHNY and CDR2 as SVGAGI (reference sequence). The trim removed 6 bases at V and 5 bases at J, leaving 16 bases unmatched. There are 17 residues in the CDR3. The CDR3 region has the DNA TGTGCCAGCAGGCGAAGGACCTCCAGGGGGCGTATAGATACGCAGTATTTT. Translated, it gives CASRRRTSRGRIDTQYF.

This clone was seen once. This chain joins TRBV29-1 and TRBJ2-7, with 7 bases fitting TRBD1. With V trimmed by 2 bases and J by 7 bases, 5 bases remained unmatched. CDR1 is SQVTM and CDR2 is ANQGSEA in the germline V gene. This CDR3 has 12 amino acids. The CDR3, as DNA: TGCAGCGTTGAACCCCAGGGGGATGAGCAGTACTTC. It encodes CSVEPQGDEQYF.

This chain connects TRBV18 to TRBJ1-4; maybe TRBD1 (5 bases). CDR3 length: 14 residues. Per the germline V gene, CDR1 is KGHSH and CDR2 is LQKENI. V lost 1 base and J lost 3, with 6 bases in between. The CDR3 nucleotides read TGTGCCAGCTCACCACGGGGCTCTAATGAAAAACTGTTTTTT. This translates into CASSPRGSNEKLFF.

V and J are TRBV5-1 and TRBJ1-5, with 7 bases identical to TRBD1. With 0 bases clipped from V and 6 bases from J, the junction kept 3 bases outside the gene matches. This CDR3 is built from 14 residues. The V gene's germline CDR1 is SGHRS and CDR2 YFSETQ. CDR3 in DNA: TGCGCCAGCAGCTTGGAGGCAGGGGGTCAGCCCCAGCATTTT. Protein sequence: CASSLEAGGQPQHF. The full variable domain, completed using reference TRBV5-1 and TRBJ1-5, is KAGVTQTPRYLIKTRGQQVTLSCSPISGHRSVSWYQQTPGQGLQFLFEYFSETQRNKGNFPGRFSGRQFSNSRSEMNVSTLELGDSALYLCASSLEAGGQPQHFGDGTRLSIL.

The CDR3 reads CASSQDRGGGGDTQYF. The DNA of the CDR3 is TGCGCCAGCAGCCAAGACCGGGGAGGGGGGGGTGATACGCAGTATTTT. This chain joins TRBV4-3 and TRBJ2-3, with a weak D call TRBD2 (7 bases). CDR1 LGHNA and CDR2 YSLEER come from the germline V gene. The CDR3 runs to 16 residues. The V end lost 0 bases, the J end lost 6 bases, and 16 bases lay between the germline ends.

The chain employs TRBV4-1 and TRBJ2-5; TRBD1 matches 7 bases. Germline V lookup: CDR1 MGHRA, CDR2 YSYEKL. The CDR3 extends over 16 amino acids. Trimming took 1 base from V and 1 from J; bases not matched to a gene: 6. CDR3 nucleotide sequence: TGCGCCAGCAGCCAAGGACCCGACAGGGCCCAAGAGACCCAGTACTTC. Translating gives CASSQGPDRAQETQYF.

The V and J genes are TRBV5-4 and TRBJ2-7; a possible D gene is TRBD1 (5 bases). CDR3 length: 16 amino acids. The V gene's germline CDR1 is SGHNT and CDR2 YYREEE (reference sequence). V was clipped by 2 bases and J by 0 bases, with 15 bases between them. In DNA, the CDR3 is TGTGCCAGCAGCTTAAGTCCTGGGGCTAACTCCTACGAGCAGTACTTC. It encodes CASSLSPGANSYEQYF.